One and the same sample provided the 30 T cell receptor beta chains below, sequenced in a study of T cell responses to AZD1222 COVID-19 vaccine. Repertoires were generated with immunoSEQ multiplex PCR, while TCRdb's copy carries only in-frame clones and drops some. The table records about 130,000 clones, 86% of them present only once. The material was peripheral blood, obtained on day 0 of AZD1222 vaccination. The source of these receptors is an adult in good health.

This clone was found a few times. The rearrangement joins TRBV27 to TRBJ2-7; D is uncertain. V was cut by 0 bases and J by 5 bases, with 14 bases left in between. The CDR3 runs to 15 residues. Germline V gene data show CDR1 as MNHEY and CDR2 as SMNVEV (reference sequence). The CDR3 region has the DNA TGTGCCAGCAGTTTATCGAGAATAGCCGGAAACGAGCAGTACTTC. Translated, it gives CASSLSRIAGNEQYF.

V and J are TRBV28 and TRBJ2-7; D is undetermined. The CDR3 consists of 16 residues. Germline V CDR1 and CDR2: MDHEN, SYDVKM. V lost 3 bases and J lost 1, with 16 bases in between. The CDR3 nucleotides are TGTGCCAGCAGTTTTGCCCCACGGAGTCCATCCTACGAGCAGTACTTC. Translated: CASSFAPRSPSYEQYF.

The chain uses TRBV20-1 and TRBJ2-2; D call uncertain. The CDR3 has 11 amino acids. V lost 3 bases, J lost 6 bases, and 5 bases lay in between. The germline V gene encodes CDR1 DFQATT and CDR2 SNEGSKA (reference sequence). The CDR3 here is CSASKSGELFF. CDR3 DNA: TGCAGTGCTAGCAAGTCCGGGGAGCTGTTTTTT.

The chain recombines TRBV5-1 with TRBJ1-2; 9 nucleotides match TRBD1. With 4 bases clipped from V and 4 bases from J, the junction kept 14 bases outside the gene matches. The CDR3 length is 17 residues. Germline-derived CDR1 and CDR2 are SGHRS and YFSETQ. DNA of the CDR3: TGCGCCAGCAGCCCCACAGGGGGCCCAGGGGACGCCTATGGCTACACCTTC. This sequence encodes CASSPTGGPGDAYGYTF.

J is TRBJ2-2 and V is TRBV5-1; 9 bases are a match to TRBD1. J lost 2 bases, V lost 4 bases, and 6 bases had no gene match. CDR1 is SGHRS and CDR2 is YFSETQ in the germline V gene. The CDR3 length is 16 residues. As DNA, the CDR3 is TGCGCCAGCAGCGGACCGGGACAGGGAAACACCGGGGAGCTGTTTTTT. Its protein is CASSGPGQGNTGELFF.

The J gene is TRBJ1-1, the V gene TRBV2; 9 positions agree with TRBD1. In germline, CDR1 is SNHLY, CDR2 FYNNEI. The CDR3 is made up of 15 amino acids. The V segment lost 6 bases and the J segment 1 base; nucleotides outside the gene matches: 6. In DNA form, the CDR3 reads TGTGCCAGCAGCGATCCGGGACAGGGGAACACTGAAGCTTTCTTT. This codes for CASSDPGQGNTEAFF. Supplemented by reference TRBV2 and TRBJ1-1, the full variable domain reads EPEVTQTPSHQVTQMGQEVILRCVPISNHLYFYWYRQILGQKVEFLVSFYNNEISEKSEIFDDQFSVERPDGSNFTLKIRSTKLEDSAMYFCASSDPGQGNTEAFFGQGTRLTVV.

The chain employs TRBV6-1 and TRBJ1-6; D possibly corresponds to TRBD1 (6 bases). CDR1 is MNHNS, CDR2 SASEGT, per germline. This CDR3 is built from 15 residues. V gave up 3 bases and J gave up 8 bases, with 14 bases separating them. The CDR3 bases are TGTGCCAGCAGTGACTCTGGGGGCTGGGATTCACCCCTCCACTTT. Its translation: CASSDSGGWDSPLHF.

The J gene is TRBJ2-4, the V gene TRBV28; no definite D call. The CDR3 spans 16 residues. Germline CDR1 reads MDHEN; CDR2 reads SYDVKM. V was trimmed by 6 bases and J by 1 base, leaving 16 bases between them. DNA for the CDR3: TGTGCCAGCAGGTCCCGGGCGACGAGCGCCAAAAACATTCAGTACTTC. Translating gives CASRSRATSAKNIQYF.

The V call is TRBV4-3, the J call TRBJ1-6, with 7 bases that match TRBD1. J lost 7 bases, V lost 1 base, and 10 bases had no gene match. The CDR3 extends over 17 amino acids. Germline V lookup: CDR1 LGHNA, CDR2 YSLEER. CDR3 sequence: CASSQGLMDRQNSPLHF. As DNA, the CDR3 is TGCGCCAGCAGCCAAGGTCTTATGGACAGGCAAAATTCACCCCTCCACTTT.

This clone was observed a single time. This rearrangement joins TRBV4-2 to TRBJ2-3; D gene ambiguous. This CDR3 comprises 13 residues. Trimming removed 2 bases from V and 5 bases from J, with 8 bases in between. Germline V gene sequence: CDR1 LGHNA, CDR2 YNFKEQ. CDR3 coding DNA: TGTGCCAGCAGCCAATTTTCTAGAGATACGCAGTATTTT. This encodes CASSQFSRDTQYF.

V gene TRBV30 combines with J gene TRBJ1-5; perhaps TRBD1 as D (5 bases). CDR3 length: 14 amino acids. The V and J ends lost 3 bases and 3 bases respectively, with 12 bases between them. Germline assignment: CDR1 GTSNPN and CDR2 SVGIG (reference sequence). CDR3 in DNA: TGTGCCTGGAGGCGTCGGGACGTCAATCAGCCCCAGCATTTT. Its protein is CAWRRRDVNQPQHF.

The chain carries TRBV18 and TRBJ2-5; a weak D match, TRBD2 (5 bases). Trimming shortened V by 3 bases and J by 7 bases, and 12 bases separated the two germline ends. CDR1 KGHSH and CDR2 LQKENI come from the germline V gene. The CDR3 loop spans 13 amino acids. Here the CDR3 reads CASSPDPEGTQYF. The CDR3 DNA sequence: TGTGCCAGCTCACCTGACCCCGAGGGGACCCAGTACTTC.

As concerns this clone: Different DNA sequences within this sample yield the same CDR3. CDR3 protein: CASSYSTGGTEAFF. The CDR3 DNA reads TGTGCCAGCAGTTACTCGACAGGGGGCACTGAAGCTTTCTTT. The chain links TRBV6-2 or TRBV6-3 to TRBJ1-1, with 9 nucleotides matching TRBD1. The trim removed 0 bases at V and 4 bases at J, leaving 0 bases unmatched. The CDR3 contains 14 residues. Per germline, CDR1 MNHEY and CDR2 SVGEGT.

For the CDR3, the DNA is TGTGCCAGCAGGGCGGGACAGCTTTCCTACGAGCAGTACTTC. Protein product: CASRAGQLSYEQYF. The V call is TRBV6-5, the J call TRBJ2-7; perhaps TRBD1 as D (7 bases). V was clipped by 6 bases and J by 1 base, with 13 bases between them. Germline CDR1 is MNHEY and CDR2 is SVGAGI. The CDR3 extends over 14 amino acids.

The chain combines TRBV3-1 (or the pseudogene TRBV3-2) with TRBJ2-1; no definite D call. V lost 5 bases, J lost 4 bases, and 9 bases lay in between. Germline lookup yields CDR1 LGHDT and CDR2 YNNKEL (reference sequence). The CDR3 runs to 13 residues. The CDR3 reads CASSFDGYNEQFF. CDR3 in DNA: TGTGCCAGCAGCTTTGACGGATACAATGAGCAGTTCTTC.

The V call is TRBV6-2 or TRBV6-3, the J call TRBJ1-6; D is unclear. The CDR3 totals 12 residues. Between the trimmed V and J ends, which lost 5 bases and 9 bases, there was a span of 8 bases. Germline assignment: CDR1 MNHEY and CDR2 SVGEGT. The CDR3 loop is CASSGWGSPLHF. The DNA for the CDR3 is TGTGCCAGCAGTGGTTGGGGTTCACCCCTCCACTTT.

V is TRBV7-9 and J is TRBJ1-2; D unresolved. Between the trimmed V and J ends, which lost 5 bases and 0 bases, there was a span of 16 bases. Germline V gene sequence: CDR1 SEHNR, CDR2 FQNEAQ (reference sequence). This CDR3 is 16 amino acids long. CDR3 sequence (DNA): TGTGCCAGCAGCCAAGGTGGGGTCAGAGCTAACTATGGCTACACCTTC. This gives the protein CASSQGGVRANYGYTF.

The V gene is TRBV7-7, the J gene TRBJ2-3; 7 bases line up with TRBD2. V gave up 5 bases and J gave up 1 base; unmatched junction bases: 6. Germline CDR1 SSHAT, CDR2 FNYEAQ (reference sequence). The CDR3 totals 15 residues. Written as DNA, the CDR3 is TGTGCCAGCAGCGACTCTAGCGGCGGCACAGATACGCAGTATTTT. This encodes CASSDSSGGTDTQYF. Full variable domain (outside the CDR3, taken from reference TRBV7-7 and TRBJ2-3): GAGVSQSPRYKVTKRGQDVTLRCDPISSHATLYWYQQALGQGPEFLTYFNYEAQPDKSGLPSDRFSAERPEGSISTLTIQRTEQRDSAMYRCASSDSSGGTDTQYFGPGTRLTVL.

The chain employs TRBV5-6 and TRBJ2-7, with unresolved D. Trimming removed 4 bases at V and 3 bases at J, with 17 bases between. The germline V gene encodes CDR1 SGHDT and CDR2 YYEEEE. This CDR3 has 15 residues. As DNA, the CDR3 is TGTGCCAGCAGCCTGGCTGGGCAGGCCTACTACGAGCAGTACTTC. This gives the protein CASSLAGQAYYEQYF. Full variable domain (missing parts from reference TRBV5-6 and TRBJ2-7): DAGVTQSPTHLIKTRGQQVTLRCSPKSGHDTVSWYQQALGQGPQFIFQYYEEEERQRGNFPDRFSGHQFPNYSSELNVNALLLGDSALYLCASSLAGQAYYEQYFGPGTRLTVT.

This chain joins TRBV6-6 and TRBJ2-1, with 7 bases identical to TRBD2. The length of the CDR3 is 15 residues. With V trimmed by 7 bases and J by 6 bases, 12 bases remained unmatched. The germline V gene encodes CDR1 MNHNY and CDR2 SVGAGI (reference sequence). In DNA form, the CDR3 reads TGTGCCAGCACCCAGGGAGGGGCCTACGTCAATGAGCAGTTCTTC. Amino acids: CASTQGGAYVNEQFF.

The chain's CDR3 is CASSSRWGDHKYF. The CDR3, as DNA: TGCGCCAGCAGCTCCCGTTGGGGGGACCACAAGTACTTC. The chain joins TRBV5-1 to TRBJ2-7; a possible D gene is TRBD2 (6 bases). V was shortened by 3 bases and J by 11 bases, with 18 bases between the two germline ends. CDR3 length equals 13 residues. Germline V gene sequence: CDR1 SGHRS, CDR2 YFSETQ.

This chain joins TRBV7-9 and TRBJ2-7; D uncertain. The V end lost 4 bases, the J end lost 3 bases, and 4 bases lay between the germline ends. CDR1 is SEHNR, CDR2 FQNEAQ, per germline (reference sequence). This CDR3 comprises 11 residues. The CDR3 loop is CASSSVYEQYF. CDR3 coding DNA: TGTGCCAGCAGCTCAGTCTACGAGCAGTACTTC.

The chain employs TRBV27 and TRBJ2-3; maybe TRBD1 (5 bases). Germline CDR1 reads MNHEY; CDR2 reads SMNVEV (reference sequence). With 2 bases removed from V and 5 bases from J, the gap between germline ends came to 8 bases. The CDR3 has 13 amino acids. The CDR3 protein is CASSLGAQDTQYF. The CDR3 bases are TGTGCCAGCAGTTTAGGGGCGCAAGATACGCAGTATTTT.

The DNA for the CDR3 is TGTGCCAGTAGTATAGCAGGCCAGACGAACACTGAAGCTTTCTTT. The encoded protein is CASSIAGQTNTEAFF. The chain couples TRBV19 to TRBJ1-1; D uncertain. CDR1 is LNHDA and CDR2 is SQIVND in the germline V gene (reference sequence). The CDR3 covers 15 residues. Trimming shortened V by 1 base and J by 1 base, and 10 bases separated the two germline ends.

The chain recombines TRBV27 with TRBJ2-7; D tentatively reads TRBD1 or TRBD2 (7 bases each). V was clipped by 4 bases and J by 2 bases, with 21 bases between them. The CDR3 runs to 17 residues. Germline V gene data show CDR1 as MNHEY and CDR2 as SMNVEV (reference sequence). The CDR3 loop is CASSSRAGGGATYEQYF. As DNA, the CDR3 is TGTGCCAGCAGTTCACGGGCAGGGGGGGGCGCTACCTACGAGCAGTACTTC.

The rearrangement uses TRBV19 and TRBJ2-2, with D tentatively TRBD1 (6 bases). Trimming took off 10 bases at V and 0 bases at J, with 21 bases between the two ends. The CDR3 consists of 17 residues. The germline V gene has CDR1 LNHDA and CDR2 SQIVND (reference sequence). CDR3 coding DNA: TGTGCCACCATACAGGGATATGCCAACGCGAACACCGGGGAGCTGTTTTTT. This codes for CATIQGYANANTGELFF.

This clone appeared a single time. The V and J genes are TRBV9 and TRBJ1-1; perhaps TRBD1 as D (5 bases). The CDR3 runs 13 residues. The V and J ends lost 3 bases and 11 bases respectively, with 17 bases between them. CDR1 SGDLS and CDR2 YYNGEE come from the germline V gene. The CDR3 reads CASSAQQAGRAFF. CDR3 in DNA: TGTGCCAGCAGCGCGCAACAGGCTGGCAGGGCTTTCTTT.

This sequence joins TRBV4-2 and TRBJ2-3; 9 nucleotides agree with TRBD2. Germline CDR1 and CDR2: LGHNA and YNFKEQ. The CDR3 is made up of 16 amino acids. V shed 4 bases, J shed 6 bases, and the junction held 11 bases outside the gene matches. As DNA, the CDR3 is TGTGCCAGCAGCCTCAGACCCGGGACTAGCTTGGATACGCAGTATTTT. Translation gives CASSLRPGTSLDTQYF.

In its sample, this clone was seen once. The chain uses TRBV27 and TRBJ2-3; D gene ambiguous. The CDR3 is made up of 12 amino acids. The V gene lost 4 bases and the J gene lost 10 bases, with 12 bases spanning the gap. Germline V CDR1 and CDR2: MNHEY, SMNVEV (reference sequence). CDR3 DNA sequence: TGTGCCAGCAGTTCTCGGGCCTCTCCGCAGTATTTT. As protein: CASSSRASPQYF.

This chain links TRBV5-8 with TRBJ2-3; 16 nucleotides match TRBD2. The CDR3 is 17 amino acids. V lost 4 bases to trimming and J lost 3 bases; unmatched junction nucleotides: 5. CDR1 is SGHTS and CDR2 is YDEGEE in the germline V gene. The CDR3: CASSAGLAGGPTDTQYF. The CDR3, as DNA: TGTGCCAGCAGCGCGGGACTAGCGGGGGGGCCTACAGATACGCAGTATTTT.